These 23 T cell receptor beta chains share one sample of origin, sequenced in a study of cytomegalovirus exposure and HLA in healthy donors. PCR was performed using 60 Vbeta and 13 Jbeta primers. Here immunoSEQ multiplex PCR was the method, and the copy in TCRdb shows in-frame clones only, minus some. The repertoire has 100,000 to 150,000 clones, around 72% of them found once; the top ten carry more than 3%. Sequenced sample: PBMCs. These receptors all stem from a man aged 25 to 45 in good health and CMV-seronegative.

The chain recombines TRBV6-5 with TRBJ2-7; possibly TRBD2 for D (5 bases). Trimming pared 0 bases from V and 6 bases from J, leaving 12 bases between. From germline, CDR1 is MNHEY and CDR2 SVGAGI. The CDR3 extends over 14 amino acids. CDR3 bases: TGTGCCAGCAGTTACTCCCTTACGGGATTCGAGCAGTACTTC. Encoded protein: CASSYSLTGFEQYF.

V is TRBV19 and J is TRBJ2-2; 8 bases are a match to TRBD1. In germline, CDR1 is LNHDA, CDR2 SQIVND (reference sequence). This CDR3 is 15 amino acids long. V lost 4 bases and J lost 4; bases outside the gene matches: 5. CDR3 DNA: TGTGCCAGTAGTAACGACAGGGGAGGCACCGGGGAGCTGTTTTTT. Translation gives CASSNDRGGTGELFF.

The chain couples TRBV5-1 to TRBJ2-5, with 13 positions matching TRBD2. J was trimmed by 3 bases and V by 4 bases; bases with no gene match: 6. The germline V gene encodes CDR1 SGHRS and CDR2 YFSETQ. The CDR3 loop spans 16 amino acids. The CDR3 DNA reads as TGCGCCAGCAGCCTAGGGACTAGCGGGGAAAAAGAGACCCAGTACTTC. Amino acid sequence: CASSLGTSGEKETQYF.

The genes are TRBV5-1 and TRBJ2-2, with 10 bases matching TRBD1. CDR1 is SGHRS and CDR2 is YFSETQ in the germline V gene. The CDR3 has 15 residues. J lost 8 bases, V lost 6 bases, and 10 bases had no gene match. The CDR3 spells CASTPGTGEVGELFF. DNA of the CDR3: TGCGCCAGCACCCCCGGGACAGGGGAAGTAGGGGAGCTGTTTTTT.

The chain uses TRBV5-1 and TRBJ2-6, with no clear D. Germline lookup yields CDR1 SGHRS and CDR2 YFSETQ. The CDR3 contains 14 residues. V was clipped by 3 bases and J by 3 bases, with 7 bases between them. Here the CDR3 reads CASSSPVGANVLTF. The CDR3 DNA sequence: TGCGCCAGCAGCTCCCCTGTTGGGGCCAACGTCCTGACTTTC.

J is TRBJ2-3 and V is TRBV12-5; 7 nucleotides agree with TRBD1. The CDR3 is 13 amino acids. Germline V gene sequence: CDR1 LGHNT, CDR2 FRNRAP. J was trimmed by 6 bases and V by 7 bases; bases with no gene match: 7. The DNA of the CDR3 is TGTGCTAGTGCGTTCGACAGGGTGGATACGCAGTATTTT. Translating gives CASAFDRVDTQYF.

V and J are TRBV29-1 and TRBJ1-1, with TRBD1 as a possible D gene (5 bases). This CDR3 region has 14 residues. With 1 base removed from V and 4 bases from J, the gap between germline ends came to 13 bases. CDR1 and CDR2 (germline): SQVTM, ANQGSEA. CDR3 nucleotide sequence: TGCAGCGTTGAAGTGGTCCAGGGCGGCACTGAAGCTTTCTTT. Its translation is CSVEVVQGGTEAFF.

The chain employs TRBV30 and TRBJ1-2, with D unresolved. The V gene's germline CDR1 is GTSNPN and CDR2 SVGIG (reference sequence). V was cut by 0 bases and J by 4 bases, with 9 bases left in between. The CDR3 is made up of 13 amino acids. This CDR3 is CAWSVEGSYGYTF. In nucleotides, the CDR3 is TGTGCCTGGAGTGTTGAGGGATCCTATGGCTACACCTTC.

The chain links TRBV4-3 to TRBJ2-7; D remains ambiguous. The CDR3 spans 14 residues. V was cut by 0 bases and J by 7 bases, with 13 bases left in between. Germline V gene data show CDR1 as LGHNA and CDR2 as YSLEER. CDR3 bases: TGCGCCAGCAGCCAAGATCGGCGGTTTGGAGAGCAGTACTTC. It translates to CASSQDRRFGEQYF.

This clone was picked up a small number of times. V gene TRBV2 combines with J gene TRBJ1-3, with D possibly matching TRBD1 (5 bases). This CDR3 contains 15 residues. Germline CDR1 and CDR2: SNHLY and FYNNEI. V was pared by 2 bases and J by 0 bases, with 8 bases between. The DNA for the CDR3 is TGTGCCAGCAGTGAACAGGGCCTCTCTGGAAACACCATATATTTT. Translating it yields CASSEQGLSGNTIYF. Supplemented by reference TRBV2 and TRBJ1-3, the full variable domain reads EPEVTQTPSHQVTQMGQEVILRCVPISNHLYFYWYRQILGQKVEFLVSFYNNEISEKSEIFDDQFSVERPDGSNFTLKIRSTKLEDSAMYFCASSEQGLSGNTIYFGEGSWLTVV.

The V gene is TRBV18, the J gene TRBJ1-6; TRBD1 is a possible D gene (5 bases). Trimming cost V 3 bases and J 8 bases, with 11 bases left between them. Germline-derived CDR1 and CDR2 are KGHSH and LQKENI. The CDR3 totals 14 residues. CDR3 protein: CASSPLRVDSPLHF. CDR3 in DNA: TGTGCCAGCTCACCCCTCAGGGTGGATTCACCCCTCCACTTT.

V and J are TRBV6-6 and TRBJ1-3, with TRBD1 matching over 8 bases. J gave up 2 bases and V 6 bases, and 9 bases lay outside the gene matches. The CDR3 covers 16 residues. Per germline, CDR1 MNHNY and CDR2 SVGAGI (reference sequence). CDR3 sequence (DNA): TGTGCCAGCAGCCCCGGGACAGGAGGTGCTGGAAACACCATATATTTT. Amino acids: CASSPGTGGAGNTIYF.

The table lists this clone with a few counts. V usage is TRBV28 and J usage is TRBJ1-2; a weak D match, TRBD1 (5 bases). Germline lookup yields CDR1 MDHEN and CDR2 SYDVKM. The CDR3 sequence is 12 residues long. V was cut by 4 bases and J by 8 bases, with 11 bases left in between. The DNA for the CDR3 is TGTGCCAGCAGTTCGGGGGGGAGCGGCTACACCTTC. This translates into CASSSGGSGYTF.

The rearrangement uses TRBV7-9 and TRBJ1-1; D is unclear. The CDR3 runs 12 residues. The germline V gene has CDR1 SEHNR and CDR2 FQNEAQ (reference sequence). V lost 3 bases and J lost 5, with 7 bases in between. The CDR3 DNA reads as TGTGCCAGCAGCTTTGGGGAGACTGAAGCTTTCTTT. It translates to CASSFGETEAFF.

The V call is TRBV28, the J call TRBJ2-2; D uncertain. The CDR3 runs 14 residues. V was shortened by 7 bases and J by 7 bases, with 16 bases between the two germline ends. Looked up from germline, CDR1 is MDHEN and CDR2 is SYDVKM. CDR3 DNA sequence: TGTGCCAGCACTCCCCCGGTGGTTGGCGGGGAGCTGTTTTTT. It specifies CASTPPVVGGELFF. The full variable domain, in which reference TRBV28 and TRBJ2-2 provide the parts outside the CDR3, is DVKVTQSSRYLVKRTGEKVFLECVQDMDHENMFWYRQDPGLGLRLIYFSYDVKMKEKGDIPEGYSVSREKKERFSLILESASTNQTSMYLCASTPPVVGGELFFGEGSRLTVL.

This clone was observed a single time. The CDR3 DNA is TGTGCCAGCAGTGATCCGGGAAAGAACACTGAAGCTTTCTTT. Translated: CASSDPGKNTEAFF. V usage is TRBV25-1 and J usage is TRBJ1-1; D remains unclear. This CDR3 region has 14 residues. V was trimmed by 3 bases and J by 1 base, leaving 9 bases between them. Germline CDR1 and CDR2: MGHDK and SYGVNS.

The chain uses TRBV9 and TRBJ1-1, with D maybe TRBD1 (6 bases). With 2 bases removed from V and 7 bases from J, the gap between germline ends came to 15 bases. This CDR3 has 14 residues. Germline V gene lookup returns CDR1 SGDLS and CDR2 YYNGEE. CDR3 region: CASSVRQVGGEAFF. As DNA, the CDR3 is TGTGCCAGCAGCGTCCGACAGGTGGGCGGTGAAGCTTTCTTT.

This clone has only a few counts. This chain joins TRBV7-2 and TRBJ2-7; a weak D match, TRBD1 (6 bases). Per germline, CDR1 SGHTA and CDR2 FQGNSA. V was cut by 4 bases and J by 0 bases, with 13 bases left in between. The CDR3 runs to 15 residues. CDR3 sequence reads: CASSYLDRNSYEQYF. The CDR3 nucleotides are TGTGCCAGCAGCTACCTCGACAGGAACTCCTACGAGCAGTACTTC.

The V and J genes are TRBV28 and TRBJ2-7; D perhaps matches TRBD2 (6 bases). Germline V gene data show CDR1 as MDHEN and CDR2 as SYDVKM. Trimming took 11 bases from V and 4 from J, leaving 21 bases between them. The CDR3 is 14 residues long. The CDR3 loop is CACLAPSPSYEQYF. CDR3 in DNA: TGTGCCTGCCTAGCGCCATCACCCTCTTACGAGCAGTACTTC.

The V call is TRBV7-9, the J call TRBJ1-1; weak D call: TRBD1 (6 bases). This CDR3 contains 13 residues. Germline values: CDR1 SEHNR, CDR2 FQNEAQ (reference sequence). V lost 8 bases and J 5 bases, leaving 15 bases between the germline ends. The CDR3 here is CASLPGGLTEAFF. The CDR3 nucleotides read TGTGCCAGCCTCCCGGGGGGGCTAACTGAAGCTTTCTTT. The full variable domain, in which reference TRBV7-9 and TRBJ1-1 provide the parts outside the CDR3, is DTGVSQNPRHKITKRGQNVTFRCDPISEHNRLYWYRQTLGQGPEFLTYFQNEAQLEKSRLLSDRFSAERPKGSFSTLEIQRTEQGDSAMYLCASLPGGLTEAFFGQGTRLTVV.

In its sample, this clone was seen a few times. The V and J genes are TRBV4-3 and TRBJ1-2; TRBD1 is a possible D gene (6 bases). CDR1 is LGHNA and CDR2 is YSLEER in the germline V gene. Trimming took off 0 bases at V and 4 bases at J, with 12 bases between the two ends. CDR3 size: 15 residues. The CDR3 DNA is TGCGCCAGCAGCCAAGATAGGGGGGGTCCCTATGGCTACACCTTC. As protein: CASSQDRGGPYGYTF.

V gene TRBV6-5 combines with J gene TRBJ2-7; TRBD2 matches at 7 bases. This CDR3 comprises 15 residues. V lost 9 bases, J lost 3 bases, and 14 bases stayed unmatched. Germline V CDR1 and CDR2: MNHEY, SVGAGI. This CDR3 reads CASKRQRGESYEQYF. The CDR3 DNA is TGTGCCAGTAAACGTCAACGGGGGGAGAGCTACGAGCAGTACTTC.

This clone was observed a handful of times. This chain uses TRBV15 with TRBJ2-6, with D perhaps matching TRBD1 (6 bases). Trimming pared 0 bases from V and 0 bases from J, leaving 15 bases between. The germline gives CDR1 LNHNV, CDR2 YYDKDF (reference sequence). CDR3 length: 19 amino acids. CDR3: CATSRDLDREDSGANVLTF. Written as DNA, the CDR3 is TGTGCCACCAGCAGAGATCTGGACAGAGAAGACTCTGGGGCCAACGTCCTGACTTTC.